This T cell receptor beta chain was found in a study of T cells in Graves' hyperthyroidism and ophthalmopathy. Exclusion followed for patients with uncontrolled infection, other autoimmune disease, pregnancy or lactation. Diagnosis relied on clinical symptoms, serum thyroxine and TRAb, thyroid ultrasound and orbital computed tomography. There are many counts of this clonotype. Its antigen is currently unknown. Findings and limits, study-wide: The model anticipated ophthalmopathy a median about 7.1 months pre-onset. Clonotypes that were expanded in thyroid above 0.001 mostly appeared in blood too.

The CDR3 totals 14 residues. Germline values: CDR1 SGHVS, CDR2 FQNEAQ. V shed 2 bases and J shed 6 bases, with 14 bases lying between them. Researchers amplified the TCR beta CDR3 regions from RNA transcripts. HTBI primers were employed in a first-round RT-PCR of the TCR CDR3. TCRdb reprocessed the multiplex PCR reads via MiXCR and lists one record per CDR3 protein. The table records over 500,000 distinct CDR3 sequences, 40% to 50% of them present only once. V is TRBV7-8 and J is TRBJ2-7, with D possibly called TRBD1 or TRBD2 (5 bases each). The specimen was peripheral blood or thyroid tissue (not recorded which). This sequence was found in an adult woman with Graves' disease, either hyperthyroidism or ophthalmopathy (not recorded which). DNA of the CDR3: TGTGCCAGCAGCTTATCAAGGGACGGATCCGAGCAGTACTTC. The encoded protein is CASSLSRDGSEQYF.